A single sample is the source of the 19 T cell receptor beta chains below, sequenced in a study of cytomegalovirus exposure and HLA in healthy donors. Amplification used 60 Vbeta primers and 13 Jbeta primers. The repertoire was sequenced with immunoSEQ multiplex PCR; TCRdb's copy has only in-frame clones and lacks some. Of some 80,000 clones in the sample, around a tenth were seen once. Sequenced: PBMCs. These receptors were collected from a man aged 55 to 70 in good health and CMV-seropositive.

The chain is built from TRBV14 and TRBJ2-5; D is unclear. This CDR3 contains 12 residues. The V end was cut by 8 bases, the J end by 2 bases, with 9 bases between. Looked up from germline, CDR1 is SGHDN and CDR2 is FVKESK. The CDR3 is CASGQTQETQYF. Here the CDR3 DNA reads TGTGCCAGCGGGCAGACGCAAGAGACCCAGTACTTC.

This clone was recorded a few times. The chain recombines TRBV30 with TRBJ1-2, with D maybe TRBD1 (6 bases). Trimming stripped 2 bases from V and 3 bases from J, with 22 bases between. The CDR3 is 17 residues long. Germline loops: CDR1 GTSNPN, CDR2 SVGIG (reference sequence). In DNA, the CDR3 is TGTGCCTGGAGTCTCCCGGGACACCCCATGGGACACTATGGCTACACCTTC. It codes for CAWSLPGHPMGHYGYTF.

The chain recombines TRBV15 with TRBJ2-1; maybe TRBD1 (5 bases). CDR3 length: 13 residues. V lost 6 bases and J 5 bases, leaving 11 bases between the germline ends. The V gene's germline CDR1 is LNHNV and CDR2 YYDKDF (reference sequence). This chain's CDR3 is CATRRTQNNEQFF. The CDR3 DNA sequence: TGTGCCACCAGACGGACACAAAACAATGAGCAGTTCTTC.

This rearrangement joins TRBV19 to TRBJ2-7, with D tentatively TRBD1 (6 bases). Germline-derived CDR1 and CDR2 are LNHDA and SQIVND (reference sequence). Trimming removed 1 base at V and 2 bases at J, with 12 bases between. The CDR3 extends over 15 amino acids. For the CDR3, the DNA is TGTGCCAGTAGTATAGGTACAGGGAGTCCCTACGAGCAGTACTTC. It encodes CASSIGTGSPYEQYF.

Turning to this clone: In the same sample, other DNA sequences code for this CDR3. The V gene is TRBV2, the J gene TRBJ1-6; 8 bases align to TRBD1. Per germline, CDR1 SNHLY and CDR2 FYNNEI. Trimming removed 4 bases from V and 5 bases from J; junction bases left unmatched: 4. The CDR3 loop spans 15 amino acids. The CDR3 sequence is CASSATGADNSPLHF. DNA for the CDR3: TGTGCCAGCAGTGCGACAGGGGCAGATAATTCACCCCTCCACTTT.

The chain has TRBV15 and TRBJ1-3, with TRBD1 identical over 10 bases. J was trimmed by 5 bases and V by 6 bases; bases with no gene match: 7. Germline CDR1 LNHNV, CDR2 YYDKDF (reference sequence). The CDR3 covers 15 residues. CDR3 nucleotide sequence: TGTGCCACCAGAGAAGGACAGGGGGGAAGAAACACCATATATTTT. Translation gives CATREGQGGRNTIYF. The full variable domain, its missing parts supplied by reference TRBV15 and TRBJ1-3, is DAMVIQNPRYQVTQFGKPVTLSCSQTLNHNVMYWYQQKSSQAPKLLFHYYDKDFNNEADTPDNFQSRRPNTSFCFLDIRSPGLGDTAMYLCATREGQGGRNTIYFGEGSWLTVV.

The rearrangement links TRBV9 to TRBJ1-5; 8 nucleotides match TRBD1. Germline V gene data show CDR1 as SGDLS and CDR2 as YYNGEE. The CDR3 totals 18 residues. V lost 0 bases and J lost 3; bases outside the gene matches: 11. CDR3 bases: TGTGCCAGCAGCGTAGGGGGAGGGACGGACAGGGCCAATCAGCCCCAGCATTTT. Translating it yields CASSVGGGTDRANQPQHF. Variable domain in full (rest from reference TRBV9 and TRBJ1-5): DSGVTQTPKHLITATGQRVTLRCSPRSGDLSVYWYQQSLDQGLQFLIQYYNGEERAKGNILERFSAQQFPDLHSELNLSSLELGDSALYFCASSVGGGTDRANQPQHFGDGTRLSIL.

The rearrangement links TRBV30 to TRBJ1-4; the match to TRBD1 covers 7 bases. V was clipped by 2 bases and J by 0 bases; unmatched bases: 9. Germline CDR1 and CDR2: GTSNPN and SVGIG (reference sequence). CDR3 length: 17 amino acids. DNA for the CDR3: TGTGCCTGGAGTCCCCCCTCAGGACAGGCAACTAATGAAAAACTGTTTTTT. Translated, it gives CAWSPPSGQATNEKLFF.

This clone was seen only a few times. The genes are TRBV6-1 and TRBJ1-2; the D is unclear. Germline loops: CDR1 MNHNS, CDR2 SASEGT. The CDR3 has 13 residues. The germline V and J ends were trimmed by 4 bases and 4 bases, with 10 bases remaining between them. The CDR3 DNA follows: TGTGCCAGCAGTGCCCAGGCCCTCTATGGCTACACCTTC. It encodes CASSAQALYGYTF.

This clone was picked up a small number of times. The CDR3 nucleotides are TGTGCCAGCAGACTCGGACTAGCGGGAGATCAAGAGACCCAGTACTTC. This gives the protein CASRLGLAGDQETQYF. The chain combines TRBV28 with TRBJ2-5, with 13 bases identical to TRBD2. Per germline, CDR1 MDHEN and CDR2 SYDVKM. Trimming at V came to 6 bases and at J to 2 bases, leaving 6 bases not matched to a gene. The CDR3 is made up of 16 amino acids.

V is TRBV6-6 and J is TRBJ2-3; maybe TRBD1 (6 bases). V was clipped by 11 bases and J by 0 bases, with 12 bases between them. Germline V gene data show CDR1 as MNHNY and CDR2 as SVGAGI (reference sequence). The CDR3 runs 13 residues. The CDR3 loop reads CALRTVSTDTQYF. CDR3 sequence (DNA): TGTGCCCTACGGACAGTTAGCACAGATACGCAGTATTTT.

The V gene is TRBV7-2, the J gene TRBJ2-7, with D maybe TRBD2 (7 bases). The CDR3 is 16 residues long. Germline V gene sequence: CDR1 SGHTA, CDR2 FQGNSA. V lost 2 bases, J lost 6 bases, and 20 bases lay in between. CDR3 sequence: CASSLTGFLAGAEQYF. CDR3 nucleotide sequence: TGTGCCAGCAGCTTAACAGGGTTTTTGGCGGGAGCCGAGCAGTACTTC.

This clone was recorded a few times. The DNA for the CDR3 is TGTGCCAGCAGTCCCCCTACAGGGACGGCAAAAAACATTCAGTACTTC. Residues: CASSPPTGTAKNIQYF. The chain combines TRBV25-1 with TRBJ2-4, with D perhaps matching TRBD1 (6 bases). This CDR3 comprises 16 residues. Germline V gene lookup returns CDR1 MGHDK and CDR2 SYGVNS. The V and J ends lost 5 bases and 4 bases respectively, with 18 bases between them.

This rearrangement joins TRBV2 to TRBJ2-7, with a weak D call TRBD1 (6 bases). V lost 6 bases to trimming and J lost 3 bases, with 12 bases between them. The germline gives CDR1 SNHLY, CDR2 FYNNEI. The CDR3 sequence is 13 residues long. The chain's CDR3 is CASRGSGDYEQYV. In nucleotides, the CDR3 is TGTGCCAGCAGGGGTTCAGGGGACTACGAGCAGTACGTC.

The rearrangement uses TRBV6-1 and TRBJ1-1; no definite D call. Per germline, CDR1 MNHNS and CDR2 SASEGT. This CDR3 is built from 15 residues. Trimming took 5 bases from V and 1 from J, leaving 14 bases between them. In DNA, the CDR3 is TGTGCCAGCAGTCCCCGGGAAAGACGGAACACTGAAGCTTTCTTT. Encoded protein: CASSPRERRNTEAFF.

J is TRBJ2-5 and V is TRBV19; possible D gene TRBD2, 6 bases. The germline gives CDR1 LNHDA, CDR2 SQIVND (reference sequence). The V end was cut by 0 bases, the J end by 7 bases, with 15 bases between. The CDR3 is made up of 15 amino acids. CDR3 coding DNA: TGTGCCAGTAGTATAGACCAGGGATGGAGGGCGACCCAGTACTTC. This sequence encodes CASSIDQGWRATQYF. The full variable domain, completed using reference TRBV19 and TRBJ2-5, is DGGITQSPKYLFRKEGQNVTLSCEQNLNHDAMYWYRQDPGQGLRLIYYSQIVNDFQKGDIAEGYSVSREKKESFPLTVTSAQKNPTAFYLCASSIDQGWRATQYFGPGTRLLVL.

The rearrangement joins TRBV30 to TRBJ2-5; 8 nucleotides align to TRBD2. The DNA end is a closer match to TRBJ2-7, so the J assignment may be wrong. The CDR3 consists of 12 residues. CDR1 and CDR2 (germline): GTSNPN, SVGIG (reference sequence). The CDR3 region is CACISGIYEQYF. The CDR3 region has the DNA TGTGCCTGTATTAGCGGGATCTACGAGCAGTACTTC.

The chain joins TRBV28 to TRBJ2-1; 9 bases agree with TRBD1. CDR3 length equals 15 residues. The V gene end was trimmed by 3 bases and the J gene end by 6 bases; junction bases not matched to a gene: 6. CDR1 and CDR2 from the germline V gene are MDHEN and SYDVKM. CDR3 in DNA: TGTGCCAGCAGTTTCCGGGACAGGGTGGGCAATGAGCAGTTCTTC. This sequence encodes CASSFRDRVGNEQFF.

The CDR3 protein is CASRDDRVETQYF. CDR3 DNA: TGTGCCAGCAGAGATGACAGGGTAGAGACCCAGTACTTC. The gene calls are TRBV7-8 and TRBJ2-5, with TRBD1 identical over 7 bases. The germline gives CDR1 SGHVS, CDR2 FQNEAQ. J was trimmed by 4 bases and V by 6 bases; bases with no gene match: 5. This CDR3 is 13 amino acids long.